This entry describes one T cell receptor (beta chain). An end of the junction differs from the germline gene, which may be a read error. This specimen belongs to a study of shared clonotypes between healthy human individuals. The protocol was immunoSEQ multiplex PCR, while the TCRdb copy is restricted to in-frame clones and leaves out a portion. The sample lists hundreds of thousands of clones, about three quarters occurring once. Per germline, CDR1 SGHRS and CDR2 YFSETQ. The CDR3 sequence is 15 residues long. The chain links TRBV5-1 to TRBJ2-1; 9 bases agree with TRBD2. Sample: memory CD4+ T cells sorted from blood. Specified subset: CD45RA-negative fraction. This receptor was taken from a woman aged 25 to 39 in good health. CDR3 nucleotides: TGCGCCGGCAGCTTGGATAGCGGGGGATACAATGAGCAGCTCTTC. Protein sequence: CAGSLDSGGYNEQLF.